This T cell receptor beta chain was sequenced during a study of identical twins. TCRdb itself ran the 5' RACE reads through MiXCR, one entry per CDR3 protein. The sample lists more than 650,000 distinct CDR3 sequences, approximately 6% seen once, with under 2% in the top ten. This clonotype was counted between two and nine times. The specimen sequenced was naive T cells sorted from blood. The clonotype was recovered from a young man in good health.

The CDR3 sequence is CACSGSPTYEQYV. CDR3 DNA: TGTGCCTGTAGCGGGAGTCCGACCTACGAGCAGTACGTC. The chain is built from TRBV30 and TRBJ2-7, with 9 nucleotides matching TRBD2. The germline V gene has CDR1 GTSNPN and CDR2 SVGIG (reference sequence). The CDR3 length is 13 residues. V trimming: 6 bases; J trimming: 2 bases; junction bases outside the gene matches: 5.